A selection of T cell receptor beta chains follows, all from one sample in a study of blood T cell repertoires in COVID-19. Assay: immunoSEQ multiplex PCR; the TCRdb copy retains only in-frame clones and omits some. The sample gives roughly 120,000 clones, roughly 80% of which show up once; about 12% is in the top ten. Material for sequencing was peripheral blood. The receptors originated from a human donor in a cohort sampled during active COVID-19. Both conserved end residues are part of each CDR3. A D gene is named only where the DNA matches it firmly. Clone size is not always given. Where it is, it says once, few, many or a class for expanded clones.

D: -; J: TRBJ2-2; size: -; V: TRBV5-1; DNA: TGCGCCTGCAGAGGGGGTACCGGGGAGCTGTTTTTT; CDR3: CACRGGTGELFF
D: TRBD1; J: TRBJ1-2; size: -; V: TRBV6-6; DNA: TGTGCCAGCAGTTCCGACAGGGACTATGGCTACACCTTC; CDR3: CASSSDRDYGYTF
D: TRBD1; J: TRBJ1-2; size: -; V: TRBV7-2; DNA: TGTGCCAGCAGCTTAACAGGGGGCCCAACTTATGGCTACACCTTC; CDR3: CASSLTGGPTYGYTF
D: TRBD2; J: TRBJ2-1; size: -; V: TRBV7-2; DNA: TGTGCCAGCAGACTAGCGGGGGGGCATGAGCAGTTCTTC; CDR3: CASRLAGGHEQFF
D: -; J: TRBJ1-1; size: -; V: TRBV6-6; DNA: TGTGCCAGCAGGAAACAGAACACTGAAGCTTTCTTT; CDR3: CASRKQNTEAFF
D: TRBD2; J: TRBJ2-2; size: once; V: TRBV5-1; DNA: TGCGCCAGCAGCAAGGGACTAGCGGGGGACACCGGGGAGCTGTTTTTT; CDR3: CASSKGLAGDTGELFF
D: TRBD2; J: TRBJ2-5; size: -; V: TRBV19; DNA: TGTGCCAGTAGTATCTCGGCTAGCGGGGGGGAACACCAGTACTTC; CDR3: CASSISASGGEHQYF
D: -; J: TRBJ1-2; size: -; V: TRBV19; DNA: TGTGCCAGTAGCCGACTGGGAGGTGACTATGGCTACACCTTC; CDR3: CASSRLGGDYGYTF
D: TRBD1; J: TRBJ2-7; size: -; V: TRBV19; DNA: TGTGGACCCCCGAGACAGGGGCACTCCTACGAGCAGTACTTC; CDR3: CGPPRQGHSYEQYF
D: -; J: TRBJ2-7; size: -; V: TRBV27; DNA: TGTGCCAGCAGTTTACTAGGTCGGGGAAGGAGGTACGAGCAGTACTTC; CDR3: CASSLLGRGRRYEQYF
D: TRBD1; J: TRBJ1-1; size: -; V: TRBV6-6; DNA: TGTGCCAGCAGACTCACAGGGGGGATGAACACTGAAGCTTTCTTT; CDR3: CASRLTGGMNTEAFF
D: -; J: TRBJ2-3; size: -; V: TRBV7-2; DNA: TGTGCCAGCAGCTTAGCGGGGGGGCCCCCAGATACGCAGTATTTT; CDR3: CASSLAGGPPDTQYF
D: TRBD2; J: TRBJ2-5; size: -; V: TRBV4-2; DNA: TGTGCCAGCAGCCAAGTGGGCAGCGGGGGCCAAGAGACCCAGTACTTC; CDR3: CASSQVGSGGQETQYF
D: -; J: TRBJ2-1; size: -; V: TRBV2; DNA: TGTGCCAGCAGAGTAGAAATCTGGCAGTTCTTC; CDR3: CASRVEIWQFF
D: -; J: TRBJ1-1; size: -; V: TRBV10-2; DNA: TGCGCCAGCACCTCAGGGTTTGGCACTGAAGCTTTCTTT; CDR3: CASTSGFGTEAFF
D: -; J: TRBJ2-3; size: -; V: TRBV12-3/TRBV12-4; DNA: TGTGCCAGCAGTTTACTCAGGGGTGATACGCAGTATTTT; CDR3: CASSLLRGDTQYF
D: TRBD1; J: TRBJ2-2; size: -; V: TRBV19; DNA: TGTGCCAGTAGCGGACAGGGCCACACCGGGGAGCTGTTTTTT; CDR3: CASSGQGHTGELFF
D: TRBD2; J: TRBJ2-1; size: once; V: TRBV7-2; DNA: TGTGCCAGCAGCTTGGGGGGGAATTACAATGAGCAGTTCTTC; CDR3: CASSLGGNYNEQFF
D: -; J: TRBJ1-5; size: -; V: TRBV27; DNA: TGTGCCAGTAAAAAGGGGTCTAGCAATCAGCCCCAGCATTTT; CDR3: CASKKGSSNQPQHF